These T cell receptor beta chains were read from a single sample in a study of T cells in Graves' hyperthyroidism and ophthalmopathy. TCRdb used MiXCR to reprocess the multiplex PCR reads, holding one entry per CDR3 protein. The sample has roughly 180,000 distinct CDR3 sequences; 8% to 9.5% are singletons. The specimen was blood. These receptors all stem from a young woman with Graves' hyperthyroidism that later progressed to Graves' ophthalmopathy. CDR3s include the opening cysteine and the closing phenylalanine or tryptophan. Each record gives: D gene, V gene, J gene, clone size, CDR3 DNA, CDR3 protein. D genes are given only for firm matches. Only part of the rows carry a size: once, few, many, or a class if the clone is expanded.

d_call: NA; v_call: TRBV5-1; j_call: TRBJ2-2; clone_size: NA; cdr3_nt: TGCGCCAGCAGCTGGACAGTTCTGGACACCGGGGAGCTGTTTTTT; cdr3_aa: CASSWTVLDTGELFF
d_call: NA; v_call: TRBV5-1; j_call: TRBJ2-3; clone_size: few; cdr3_nt: TGCGCCAGCAGCTTGGATACCTTAGATACGCAGTATTTT; cdr3_aa: CASSLDTLDTQYF
d_call: NA; v_call: TRBV2; j_call: TRBJ2-2; clone_size: many; cdr3_nt: TGTGCCACGAAAGGACAGACCTCGGGGACCGGGGAGCTGTTTTTT; cdr3_aa: CATKGQTSGTGELFF
d_call: NA; v_call: TRBV7-9; j_call: TRBJ2-3; clone_size: many; cdr3_nt: TGTGCCAGCAGCTTAGGCAGTATCCAGAGATCTAGCACAGATACGCAGTATTTT; cdr3_aa: CASSLGSIQRSSTDTQYF
d_call: NA; v_call: TRBV9; j_call: TRBJ2-7; clone_size: few; cdr3_nt: TGTGCCAGCAGCGTAGGTCCTTTCTACGAGCAGTACTTC; cdr3_aa: CASSVGPFYEQYF
d_call: TRBD1; v_call: TRBV11-2; j_call: TRBJ2-7; clone_size: few; cdr3_nt: TGTGCCAGCAGCTCCCGGGACAGGTGGCACGAGCAGTACTTC; cdr3_aa: CASSSRDRWHEQYF
d_call: NA; v_call: TRBV7-9; j_call: TRBJ1-2; clone_size: many; cdr3_nt: TGTGCCAGCAGCGCCATAGGGGTATCCTATGGCTACACCTTC; cdr3_aa: CASSAIGVSYGYTF
d_call: NA; v_call: TRBV6-1; j_call: TRBJ1-1; clone_size: many; cdr3_nt: TGTGCCAGCAGTGAAATCCTTACAGGGAACACTGAAGCTTTCTTT; cdr3_aa: CASSEILTGNTEAFF
d_call: NA; v_call: TRBV20-1; j_call: TRBJ2-2; clone_size: NA; cdr3_nt: TGCAGTGCCGGGGGGAACACCGGGGAGCTGTTTTTT; cdr3_aa: CSAGGNTGELFF
d_call: NA; v_call: TRBV20-1; j_call: TRBJ2-1; clone_size: many; cdr3_nt: TGCAGTGCTAGAGGGGGGTTCAATGAGCAGTTCTTC; cdr3_aa: CSARGGFNEQFF
d_call: NA; v_call: TRBV10-3; j_call: TRBJ2-1; clone_size: NA; cdr3_nt: TGTGCCATCAGGGTCAGGGGAGCTGAGCAGTTCTTC; cdr3_aa: CAIRVRGAEQFF
d_call: NA; v_call: TRBV3-1; j_call: TRBJ1-1; clone_size: many; cdr3_nt: TGTGCCAGCAGCCAAGATAGGGGTAATGAAGCTTTCTTT; cdr3_aa: CASSQDRGNEAFF
d_call: NA; v_call: TRBV7-9; j_call: TRBJ2-7; clone_size: many; cdr3_nt: TGTGCCAGCAGCTTAGCCCCCGGGACTTACAGATACGAGCAGTACTTC; cdr3_aa: CASSLAPGTYRYEQYF
d_call: TRBD1; v_call: TRBV19; j_call: TRBJ1-1; clone_size: many; cdr3_nt: TGTGCCAGTAGGCCAGGGGGCTTTAACACTGAAGCTTTCTTT; cdr3_aa: CASRPGGFNTEAFF
d_call: NA; v_call: TRBV9; j_call: TRBJ2-2; clone_size: many; cdr3_nt: TGTGCCAGCAGCGTAGAGAGCGCCGGGGAGCTGTTTTTT; cdr3_aa: CASSVESAGELFF
d_call: NA; v_call: TRBV28; j_call: TRBJ1-6; clone_size: many; cdr3_nt: TGTGCCAGCAGTTGGACAGTCAACTATAATTCACCCCTCCACTTT; cdr3_aa: CASSWTVNYNSPLHF
d_call: NA; v_call: TRBV14; j_call: TRBJ2-2; clone_size: many; cdr3_nt: TGTGCCAGCAGCCTTAGATTCAACACCGGGGAGCTGTTTTTT; cdr3_aa: CASSLRFNTGELFF
d_call: TRBD2; v_call: TRBV4-1; j_call: TRBJ2-2; clone_size: NA; cdr3_nt: TGCGCCAGCAGCCAAAAAGCGGGAGCGAACACCGGGGAGCTGTTTTTT; cdr3_aa: CASSQKAGANTGELFF
d_call: TRBD2; v_call: TRBV6-2/TRBV6-3; j_call: TRBJ2-4; clone_size: NA; cdr3_nt: TGTGCCAGCAGTTATCGTGGGACTAGCGGGCCCCCTGCCAAAAACATTCAGTACTTC; cdr3_aa: CASSYRGTSGPPAKNIQYF
d_call: TRBD1; v_call: TRBV7-9; j_call: TRBJ1-1; clone_size: many; cdr3_nt: TGTGCCAGCAGCCTAGGGACAGGTCGGGCTTTCTTT; cdr3_aa: CASSLGTGRAFF
d_call: TRBD1; v_call: TRBV27; j_call: TRBJ1-1; clone_size: many; cdr3_nt: TGTGCCAGCAGTTCCCGGGACAGGGGGCTAGACACTGAAGCTTTCTTT; cdr3_aa: CASSSRDRGLDTEAFF
d_call: TRBD1; v_call: TRBV30; j_call: TRBJ1-1; clone_size: many; cdr3_nt: TGTGCCTTGTTTCGTCAGGGGGGCACTGAAGCTTTCTTT; cdr3_aa: CALFRQGGTEAFF
d_call: NA; v_call: TRBV7-9; j_call: TRBJ2-7; clone_size: many; cdr3_nt: TGTGCCAGCAGCTTAACGGCCCCTTCCTACGAGCAGTACTTC; cdr3_aa: CASSLTAPSYEQYF
d_call: TRBD1; v_call: TRBV20-1; j_call: TRBJ2-2; clone_size: many; cdr3_nt: TGCAGTGCTAAGGACCAGGGGGCCGGCACCGGGGAGCTGTTTTTT; cdr3_aa: CSAKDQGAGTGELFF
d_call: TRBD1; v_call: TRBV4-1; j_call: TRBJ2-1; clone_size: NA; cdr3_nt: TGCGCCAGCAGCCACCGACAGGGTGCGGATGAGCAGTTCTTC; cdr3_aa: CASSHRQGADEQFF
d_call: NA; v_call: TRBV28; j_call: TRBJ2-7; clone_size: many; cdr3_nt: TGTGCCAGTCAAATCTCCGGGACGGAAACCTACGAGCAGTACTTC; cdr3_aa: CASQISGTETYEQYF
d_call: NA; v_call: TRBV29-1; j_call: TRBJ2-7; clone_size: NA; cdr3_nt: TGCAGCGTTGGGGGTGCCGACTCCTACGAGCAGTACTTC; cdr3_aa: CSVGGADSYEQYF
d_call: NA; v_call: TRBV5-1; j_call: TRBJ1-1; clone_size: many; cdr3_nt: TGCGCCAGCAGCTTGGTGGTCGGCTCGAACACTGAAGCTTTCTTT; cdr3_aa: CASSLVVGSNTEAFF
d_call: NA; v_call: TRBV15; j_call: TRBJ2-3; clone_size: NA; cdr3_nt: TGTGCCACCAGCAGAGATAGCGTTGCAGATACGCAGTATTTT; cdr3_aa: CATSRDSVADTQYF
d_call: NA; v_call: TRBV7-9; j_call: TRBJ2-1; clone_size: many; cdr3_nt: TGTGCCAGCAGCTTGCCCACTAGACTTGAGCAGTTCTTC; cdr3_aa: CASSLPTRLEQFF